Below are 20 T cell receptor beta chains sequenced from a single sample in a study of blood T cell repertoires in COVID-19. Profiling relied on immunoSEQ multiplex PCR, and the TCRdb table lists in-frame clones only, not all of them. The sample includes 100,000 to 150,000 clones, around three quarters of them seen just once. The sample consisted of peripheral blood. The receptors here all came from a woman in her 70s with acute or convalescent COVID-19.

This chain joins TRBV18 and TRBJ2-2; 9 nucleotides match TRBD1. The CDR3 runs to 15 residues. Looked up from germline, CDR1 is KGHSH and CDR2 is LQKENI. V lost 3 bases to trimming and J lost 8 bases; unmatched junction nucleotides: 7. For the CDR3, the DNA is TGTGCCAGCTCACCCGTCGGACAGGGGTTAGGGGAGCTGTTTTTT. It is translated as CASSPVGQGLGELFF.

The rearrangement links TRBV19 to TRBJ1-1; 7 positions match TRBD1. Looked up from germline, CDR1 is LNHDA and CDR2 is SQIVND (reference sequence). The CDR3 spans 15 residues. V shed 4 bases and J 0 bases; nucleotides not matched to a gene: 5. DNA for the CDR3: TGTGCCAGTAGTAAGGGACAGCCCATGAACACTGAAGCTTTCTTT. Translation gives CASSKGQPMNTEAFF.

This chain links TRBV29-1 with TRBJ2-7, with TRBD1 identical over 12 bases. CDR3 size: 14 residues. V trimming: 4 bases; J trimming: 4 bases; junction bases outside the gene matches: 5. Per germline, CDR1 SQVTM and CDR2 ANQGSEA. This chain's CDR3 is CSVVGQGAHYEQYF. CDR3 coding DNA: TGCAGCGTTGTGGGACAGGGGGCGCATTACGAGCAGTACTTC.

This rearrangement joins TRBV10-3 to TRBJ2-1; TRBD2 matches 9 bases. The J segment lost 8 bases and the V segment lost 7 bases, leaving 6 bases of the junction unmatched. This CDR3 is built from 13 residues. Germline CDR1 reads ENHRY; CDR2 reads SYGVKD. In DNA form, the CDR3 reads TGTGCCATCAAAGGCGGGGGGGCGGATGAGCAGTTCTTC. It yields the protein CAIKGGGADEQFF.

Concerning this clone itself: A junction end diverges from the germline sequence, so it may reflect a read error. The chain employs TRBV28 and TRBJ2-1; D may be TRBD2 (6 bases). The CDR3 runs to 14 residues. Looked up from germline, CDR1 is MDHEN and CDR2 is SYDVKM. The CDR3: CASSLWDSNNEQFF. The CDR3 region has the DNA TGTGCCAGCAGTCTCTGGGACTCCAACAATGAGCAGTTCTTC.

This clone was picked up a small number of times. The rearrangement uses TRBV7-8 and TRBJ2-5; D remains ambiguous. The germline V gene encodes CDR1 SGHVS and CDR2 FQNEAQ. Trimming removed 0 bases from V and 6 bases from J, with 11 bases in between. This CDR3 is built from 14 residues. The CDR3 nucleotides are TGTGCCAGCAGCTTAGCTGCTAATTTAAAGACCCAGTACTTC. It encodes CASSLAANLKTQYF.

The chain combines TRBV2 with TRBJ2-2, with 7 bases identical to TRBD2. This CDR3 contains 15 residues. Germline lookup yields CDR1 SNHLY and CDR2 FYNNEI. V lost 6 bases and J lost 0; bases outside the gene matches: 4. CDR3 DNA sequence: TGTGCCAGCAGGGGGACTAACGCGAACACCGGGGAGCTGTTTTTT. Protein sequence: CASRGTNANTGELFF.

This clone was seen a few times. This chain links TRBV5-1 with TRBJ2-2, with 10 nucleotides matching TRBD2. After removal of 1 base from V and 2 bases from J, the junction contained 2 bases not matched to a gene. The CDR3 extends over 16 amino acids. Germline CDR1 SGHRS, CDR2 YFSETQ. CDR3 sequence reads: CASSLILAGNTGELFF. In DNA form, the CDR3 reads TGCGCCAGCAGCTTGATACTAGCGGGAAACACCGGGGAGCTGTTTTTT.

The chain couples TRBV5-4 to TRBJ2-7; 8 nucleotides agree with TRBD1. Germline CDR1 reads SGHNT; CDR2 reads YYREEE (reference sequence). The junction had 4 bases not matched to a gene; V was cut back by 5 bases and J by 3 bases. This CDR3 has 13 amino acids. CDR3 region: CASSSGQVYEQYF. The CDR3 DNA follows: TGTGCCAGCAGTTCGGGACAGGTCTACGAGCAGTACTTC.

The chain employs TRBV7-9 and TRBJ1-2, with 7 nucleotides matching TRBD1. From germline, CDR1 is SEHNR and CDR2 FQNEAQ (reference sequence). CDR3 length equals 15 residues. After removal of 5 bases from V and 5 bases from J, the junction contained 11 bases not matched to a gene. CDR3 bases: TGTGCCAGCAGCCCCGATGGGGGGACAGATTATGGCTACACCTTC. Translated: CASSPDGGTDYGYTF.

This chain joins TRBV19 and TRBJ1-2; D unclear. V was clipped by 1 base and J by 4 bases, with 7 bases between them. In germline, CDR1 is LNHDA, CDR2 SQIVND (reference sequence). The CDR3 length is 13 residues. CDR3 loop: CASSIGLSYGYTF. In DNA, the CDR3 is TGTGCCAGTAGTATAGGCCTGAGCTATGGCTACACCTTC.

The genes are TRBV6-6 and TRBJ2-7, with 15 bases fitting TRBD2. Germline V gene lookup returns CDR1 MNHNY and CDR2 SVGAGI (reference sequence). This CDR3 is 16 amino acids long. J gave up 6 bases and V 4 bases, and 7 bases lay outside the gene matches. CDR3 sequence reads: CASSSGLAGGPGEQYF. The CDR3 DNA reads TGTGCCAGCAGTTCCGGACTAGCGGGAGGGCCTGGCGAGCAGTACTTC.

Here the CDR3 reads CASRVATSSYEQYF. The CDR3 DNA reads TGTGCCAGCAGAGTAGCGACCAGCTCCTACGAGCAGTACTTC. The chain is built from TRBV6-5 and TRBJ2-7, with a possible D match to TRBD2 (5 bases). The germline CDR1 and CDR2 sequences are MNHEY and SVGAGI. V was trimmed by 6 bases and J by 0 bases, leaving 12 bases between them. This CDR3 is 14 amino acids long.

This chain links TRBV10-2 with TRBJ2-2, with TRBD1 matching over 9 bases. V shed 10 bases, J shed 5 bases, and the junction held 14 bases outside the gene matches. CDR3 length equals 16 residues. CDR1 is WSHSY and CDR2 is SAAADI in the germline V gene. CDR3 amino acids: CATITTGGLRTGELFF. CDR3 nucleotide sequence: TGCGCCACCATCACGACAGGGGGGCTGAGGACCGGGGAGCTGTTTTTT.

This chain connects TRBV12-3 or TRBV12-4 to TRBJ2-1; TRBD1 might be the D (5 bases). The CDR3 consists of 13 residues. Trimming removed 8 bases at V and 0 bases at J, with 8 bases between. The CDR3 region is CASQGSSYNEQFF. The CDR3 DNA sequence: TGTGCCAGCCAGGGTAGCTCCTACAATGAGCAGTTCTTC.

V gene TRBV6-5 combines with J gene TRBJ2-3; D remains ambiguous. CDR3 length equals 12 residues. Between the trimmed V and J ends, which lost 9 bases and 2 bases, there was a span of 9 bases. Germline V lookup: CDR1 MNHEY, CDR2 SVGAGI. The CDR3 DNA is TGTGCCAGTTTAGAAAACACAGATACGCAGTATTTT. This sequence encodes CASLENTDTQYF.

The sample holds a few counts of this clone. As DNA, the CDR3 is TGTGCCAGCAGGCGACTAGCGGGGAAACAAGAGACCCAGTACTTC. Its protein is CASRRLAGKQETQYF. This chain joins TRBV11-2 and TRBJ2-5; 11 bases agree with TRBD2. Unmatched junction bases numbered 5, after V lost 6 bases and J lost 2 bases. CDR1 is SGHAT and CDR2 is FQNNGV in the germline V gene. This CDR3 region has 15 residues.

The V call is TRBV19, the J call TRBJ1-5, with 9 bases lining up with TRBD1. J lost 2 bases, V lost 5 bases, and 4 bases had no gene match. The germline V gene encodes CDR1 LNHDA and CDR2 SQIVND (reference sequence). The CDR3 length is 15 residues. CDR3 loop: CASSQGQGGNQPQHF. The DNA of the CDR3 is TGTGCCAGTAGTCAGGGACAGGGAGGCAATCAGCCCCAGCATTTT.

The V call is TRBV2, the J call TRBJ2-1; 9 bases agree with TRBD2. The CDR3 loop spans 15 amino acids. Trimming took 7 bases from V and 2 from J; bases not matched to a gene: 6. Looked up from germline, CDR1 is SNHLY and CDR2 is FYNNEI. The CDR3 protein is CASISAGGPYNEQFF. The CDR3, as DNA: TGTGCCAGCATTTCAGCGGGAGGACCCTACAATGAGCAGTTCTTC.

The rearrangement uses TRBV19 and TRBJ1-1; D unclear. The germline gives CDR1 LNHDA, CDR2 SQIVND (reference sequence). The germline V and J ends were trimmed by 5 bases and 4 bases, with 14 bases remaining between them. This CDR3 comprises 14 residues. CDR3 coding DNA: TGTGCCAGTAGTCGAGGAGGGTTGGGCACTGAAGCTTTCTTT. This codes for CASSRGGLGTEAFF.